What follows are 17 T cell receptor beta chains derived from one specimen sequenced in a study of T cell responses to AZD1222 COVID-19 vaccine. Sequenced by immunoSEQ multiplex PCR; TCRdb stores in-frame clones only, minus some. The profile covers around 94,000 clones, with around 85% appearing a single time and 4.5% taken by the ten largest. The specimen was peripheral blood, collected 28 days after the second AZD1222 dose. The receptors shown here come from an adult who received the AZD1222 COVID-19 vaccine.

This clone was detected once. The chain couples TRBV4-3 to TRBJ1-5; tentatively, D is TRBD1 (5 bases). Germline lookup yields CDR1 LGHNA and CDR2 YSLEER. This CDR3 is 16 amino acids long. V lost 0 bases and J 9 bases, leaving 18 bases between the germline ends. The CDR3 sequence is CASSQDVWQGERPQHF. In DNA form, the CDR3 reads TGCGCCAGCAGCCAAGATGTTTGGCAGGGCGAACGGCCCCAGCATTTT.

This sequence joins TRBV6-5 and TRBJ2-2; a weak D match, TRBD1 (6 bases). V was cut by 0 bases and J by 8 bases, with 13 bases left in between. The CDR3 consists of 15 residues. Germline loops: CDR1 MNHEY, CDR2 SVGAGI. The CDR3 nucleotides read TGTGCCAGCAGTTACTCGAGCCAGGGGCTTGGGGAGCTGTTTTTT. Translated: CASSYSSQGLGELFF.

This clone is labeled as medium-sized. This chain joins TRBV4-2 and TRBJ1-1; D perhaps matches TRBD1 (5 bases). Per the germline V gene, CDR1 is LGHNA and CDR2 is YNFKEQ. V lost 3 bases and J lost 11, with 16 bases in between. This CDR3 region has 13 residues. The CDR3 bases are TGTGCCAGCAGCCAGGTCGGGGCGCCGAGGGCTTTCTTT. Protein sequence: CASSQVGAPRAFF.

The rearrangement joins TRBV5-6 to TRBJ2-7; no reliable D call. CDR3 length: 13 residues. Germline V gene sequence: CDR1 SGHDT, CDR2 YYEEEE. V was cut by 2 bases and J by 1 base, with 7 bases left in between. Written as DNA, the CDR3 is TGTGCCAGCAGCTTCGGCACGTCCTACGAGCAGTACTTC. This translates into CASSFGTSYEQYF.

A few counts support this clone. J is TRBJ2-5 and V is TRBV21-1; the D call in the table, TRBD2, was not verified against the DNA. TRBV21-1 is a pseudogene. This CDR3 is built from 17 residues. Here the CDR3 reads CASSKPLLAGVTETQYF. In DNA, the CDR3 is TGTGCCAGCAGCAAACCACTACTCGCGGGAGTCACGGAGACCCAGTACTTC.

The chain combines TRBV5-1 with TRBJ2-5; 12 nucleotides line up with TRBD2. This CDR3 has 16 residues. Trimming at V came to 4 bases and at J to 2 bases, leaving 6 bases not matched to a gene. The germline gives CDR1 SGHRS, CDR2 YFSETQ. For the CDR3, the DNA is TGCGCCAGCAGCCGCGGACTAGCGGGGACTCAAGAGACCCAGTACTTC. Its translation is CASSRGLAGTQETQYF.

V gene TRBV6-5 combines with J gene TRBJ2-4; either TRBD1 or TRBD2 may fit D (5 bases each). This CDR3 is 13 amino acids long. The V and J ends lost 5 bases and 3 bases respectively, with 8 bases between them. Germline assignment: CDR1 MNHEY and CDR2 SVGAGI. In DNA, the CDR3 is TGTGCCAGCAGTCAGGGAGTCAAAAACATTCAGTACTTC. Its translation: CASSQGVKNIQYF.

The chain combines TRBV7-9 with TRBJ1-1; 8 positions agree with TRBD1. The length of the CDR3 is 14 residues. The germline gives CDR1 SEHNR, CDR2 FQNEAQ (reference sequence). V dropped 4 bases and J dropped 5; count of bases not matched to a gene: 6. The CDR3 nucleotides are TGTGCCAGCAGCTATGGACAGGGAGAGACTGAAGCTTTCTTT. The encoded protein is CASSYGQGETEAFF.

The chain has TRBV5-4 and TRBJ1-1, with 10 bases that match TRBD1. The CDR3 is 17 residues long. The V segment lost 4 bases and the J segment 4 bases; nucleotides outside the gene matches: 13. CDR1 is SGHNT, CDR2 YYREEE, per germline (reference sequence). The CDR3 coding sequence is TGTGCCAGCAGCCGACCGGGACAGGGGCAGCGTGGCACTGAAGCTTTCTTT. Translated: CASSRPGQGQRGTEAFF.

The V and J genes are TRBV24-1 and TRBJ2-7; 8 bases align to TRBD2. In germline, CDR1 is KGHDR, CDR2 SFDVKD. The CDR3 extends over 17 amino acids. Trimming removed 5 bases from V and 5 bases from J; junction bases left unmatched: 16. The CDR3 sequence is CATSGTQPAGDTHEQYF. Here the CDR3 DNA reads TGTGCCACCAGTGGTACCCAACCAGCGGGAGATACACACGAGCAGTACTTC.

CDR3 nucleotides: TGTGCCAGCAGCCAAGATATAGGGAGGACTAGTTTATCCGAGCAGTACTTC. Translating it yields CASSQDIGRTSLSEQYF. V and J are TRBV4-2 and TRBJ2-7, with 7 bases matching TRBD2. Germline V CDR1 and CDR2: LGHNA, YNFKEQ. The CDR3 is made up of 17 amino acids. The junction had 14 bases not matched to a gene; V was cut back by 0 bases and J by 6 bases.

The rearrangement uses TRBV28 and TRBJ1-5; 7 nucleotides match TRBD1. The CDR3 is made up of 14 amino acids. With 6 bases clipped from V and 5 bases from J, the junction kept 7 bases outside the gene matches. Germline V gene data show CDR1 as MDHEN and CDR2 as SYDVKM. This CDR3 reads CASRVQGGDQPQHF. The DNA for the CDR3 is TGTGCCAGCAGAGTTCAGGGGGGGGATCAGCCCCAGCATTTT.

This chain connects TRBV28 to TRBJ1-2; D is unclear. The CDR3 totals 12 residues. V was pared by 3 bases and J by 14 bases, with 16 bases between. Per the germline V gene, CDR1 is MDHEN and CDR2 is SYDVKM. CDR3 residues: CASSFAGWGFTF. As DNA, the CDR3 is TGTGCCAGCAGTTTTGCGGGGTGGGGATTTACCTTC.

The chain has TRBV7-2 and TRBJ2-7, with TRBD2 matching 13 bases. From germline, CDR1 is SGHTA and CDR2 FQGNSA. V lost 4 bases, J lost 1 base, and 4 bases stayed unmatched. This CDR3 has 16 amino acids. CDR3 sequence reads: CASSSRLAGGSYEQYF. The DNA of the CDR3 is TGTGCCAGCAGCTCGAGACTAGCGGGGGGTTCCTACGAGCAGTACTTC.

This chain links TRBV6-5 with TRBJ2-2; D uncertain. The CDR3 is 12 amino acids. The germline gives CDR1 MNHEY, CDR2 SVGAGI. With 5 bases removed from V and 3 bases from J, the gap between germline ends came to 4 bases. In DNA, the CDR3 is TGTGCCAGCAGTCCACACACCGGGGAGCTGTTTTTT. Protein product: CASSPHTGELFF.

The rearrangement joins TRBV7-9 to TRBJ1-2; 12 nucleotides line up with TRBD1. This CDR3 comprises 15 residues. After removal of 4 bases from V and 8 bases from J, the junction contained 8 bases not matched to a gene. The germline V gene encodes CDR1 SEHNR and CDR2 FQNEAQ (reference sequence). The CDR3 sequence: CASSSPGQGAWGYTF. CDR3 bases: TGTGCCAGCAGCTCCCCGGGACAGGGGGCTTGGGGCTACACCTTC.

The V and J genes are TRBV19 and TRBJ2-3; TRBD1 agrees at 10 bases. In germline, CDR1 is LNHDA, CDR2 SQIVND (reference sequence). Germline trimming cut 8 bases from V and 3 bases from J; bases unmatched to any gene: 5. The CDR3 is 14 residues long. CDR3 DNA sequence: TGTGCCAGTGGGGACAGGGGCAGGACAGATACGCAGTATTTT. It is translated as CASGDRGRTDTQYF.